A selection of T cell receptor beta chains follows, all from one sample in a study of shared clonotypes between healthy human individuals. Sequenced by immunoSEQ multiplex PCR; TCRdb stores in-frame clones only, minus some. The repertoire has roughly 2.5 million clones, more than 80% of them found once; the top ten carry 0.11% to 0.15%. Sequenced: naive CD4+ T cells sorted from blood. Every receptor here comes from a man younger than 35 in good health. Each CDR3 is given with its conserved first and last residue. D genes are given only for firm matches. Some rows have no size entry. The others give once, few or many, or a class for an expanded clone.

J gene,clone size,V gene,D gene,CDR3 protein,CDR3 DNA
TRBJ2-5,NA,TRBV6-1,NA,CASSERPGATQETQYF,TGTGCCAGCAGTGAAAGACCGGGAGCCACACAAGAGACCCAGTACTTC
TRBJ2-5,NA,TRBV5-1,NA,CASSSGSTETQYF,TGCGCCAGCAGCTCAGGGAGTACGGAGACCCAGTACTTC
TRBJ2-5,NA,TRBV5-1,NA,CASRSTPGPSGQETQYF,TGCGCCAGCAGATCAACCCCGGGACCCAGCGGCCAAGAGACCCAGTACTTC
TRBJ2-7,NA,TRBV14,NA,CASSRRVRYEQYF,TGTGCCAGCAGCCGTCGGGTGCGCTACGAGCAGTACTTC
TRBJ2-5,NA,TRBV7-4,NA,CATQGQGWLQETQYF,TGTGCCACACAAGGTCAGGGTTGGCTCCAAGAGACCCAGTACTTC
TRBJ2-1,NA,TRBV5-1,TRBD2,CASSLEVAGVYNEQFF,TGCGCCAGCAGCTTGGAGGTAGCGGGGGTTTACAATGAGCAGTTCTTC
TRBJ2-6,NA,TRBV4-3,NA,CASSQGISGANVLTF,TGCGCCAGCAGCCAAGGGATCTCTGGGGCCAACGTCCTGACTTTC
TRBJ2-7,NA,TRBV28,NA,CASSRVWQYF,TGTGCCAGCAGTCGAGTGTGGCAGTACTTC
TRBJ2-5,NA,TRBV5-1,TRBD1,CASSWGDRDQETQYF,TGCGCCAGCAGCTGGGGGGACAGGGACCAAGAGACCCAGTACTTC
TRBJ2-1,NA,TRBV7-2,TRBD2,CASSLEASGRGYNEQFF,TGTGCCAGCAGCTTAGAGGCTAGCGGGAGGGGGTACAATGAGCAGTTCTTC
TRBJ1-1,NA,TRBV7-2,NA,CASSLYGVMNTEAFF,TGTGCCAGCAGCTTATACGGAGTTATGAACACTGAAGCTTTCTTT
TRBJ1-4,once,TRBV15,NA,CATSRQAGTANEKLFF,TGTGCCACCAGCAGACAGGCGGGAACGGCTAATGAAAAACTGTTTTTT
TRBJ2-7,NA,TRBV6-5,NA,CASSYTGEYEQYF,TGTGCCAGCAGTTACACAGGCGAATACGAGCAGTACTTC
TRBJ2-1,NA,TRBV30,NA,CAWSPSPGYEQFF,TGTGCCTGGAGTCCCTCCCCTGGGTATGAGCAGTTCTTC
TRBJ1-1,NA,TRBV18,NA,CASSPEVGSNTEAFF,TGTGCCAGCTCACCAGAAGTAGGGTCGAACACTGAAGCTTTCTTT
TRBJ1-1,NA,TRBV29-1,NA,CSADRGTEAFF,TGCAGCGCCGATCGGGGCACTGAAGCTTTCTTT
TRBJ2-7,once,TRBV7-8,NA,CASSFGSLGSRSYEQYF,TGTGCCAGCAGCTTTGGGTCATTGGGGTCGAGGTCCTACGAGCAGTACTTC
TRBJ1-2,NA,TRBV4-3,NA,CASSPNAGERNYGYTF,TGCGCCAGCAGCCCCAATGCAGGGGAAAGGAACTATGGCTACACCTTC
TRBJ1-1,NA,TRBV5-1,NA,CASSLIQGTNTEAFF,TGCGCCAGCAGCTTAATTCAGGGGACGAACACTGAAGCTTTCTTT
TRBJ2-2,NA,TRBV25-1,TRBD1,CASSRQGKNTGELFF,TGTGCCAGCAGCCGACAGGGCAAGAACACCGGGGAGCTGTTTTTT
TRBJ1-2,NA,TRBV6-6,NA,CASSYISVEGYGYTF,TGTGCCAGCAGTTACATATCGGTGGAGGGCTATGGCTACACCTTC
TRBJ2-2,NA,TRBV10-3,NA,CAISEVRGAGTGELFF,TGTGCCATCAGTGAGGTCAGGGGCGCGGGCACCGGGGAGCTGTTTTTT
TRBJ1-5,NA,TRBV5-6,TRBD1,CASSRGTGYQPQHF,TGTGCCAGCAGCAGAGGGACAGGGTATCAGCCCCAGCATTTT
TRBJ2-1,NA,TRBV5-4,TRBD2,CASRDRGSGGISYNEQFF,TGTGCCAGCAGGGATAGGGGCAGCGGGGGAATCTCCTACAATGAGCAGTTCTTC
TRBJ2-7,NA,TRBV2,TRBD1,CASRSDRGEQYF,TGTGCCAGCAGATCTGACAGGGGCGAGCAGTACTTC
TRBJ2-5,NA,TRBV11-2,NA,CASSYVRHLQETQYF,TGTGCCAGCAGCTACGTTCGACACCTCCAAGAGACCCAGTACTTC
TRBJ1-2,NA,TRBV28,TRBD1,CASSSGGGRNYGYTF,TGTGCCAGCAGTTCAGGGGGCGGGCGGAACTATGGCTACACCTTC
TRBJ2-3,once,TRBV7-2,TRBD1,CASRPTGISDTQYF,TGTGCCAGCAGGCCGACAGGGATATCAGATACGCAGTATTTT
TRBJ2-2,NA,TRBV11-3,TRBD2,CASSLLAGVSTGELFF,TGTGCCAGCAGCTTATTAGCGGGGGTTTCGACCGGGGAGCTGTTTTTT
TRBJ1-2,NA,TRBV30,TRBD1,CAWTADRAVHGYTF,TGTGCCTGGACCGCGGACAGGGCTGTGCATGGCTACACCTTC
TRBJ2-7,NA,TRBV7-6,TRBD1,CASSFGTDYEQYF,TGTGCCAGCAGCTTCGGGACAGACTACGAGCAGTACTTC
TRBJ2-1,NA,TRBV27,TRBD2,CASSFSLAGGSYNEQFF,TGTGCCAGCAGTTTTTCCCTAGCGGGAGGTTCCTACAATGAGCAGTTCTTC
TRBJ2-7,NA,TRBV4-1,TRBD2,CASSQERLAGGQDEQYF,TGCGCCAGCAGCCAAGAAAGGCTAGCGGGGGGCCAGGACGAGCAGTACTTC
TRBJ1-2,NA,TRBV18,NA,CASSPPFRTVTGDDYGYTF,TGTGCCAGCTCACCACCATTCCGGACTGTTACTGGGGACGACTATGGCTACACCTTC
TRBJ2-7,NA,TRBV2,TRBD1,CASSDQPGQGSKYF,TGTGCCAGCAGTGACCAGCCGGGACAGGGTAGCAAGTACTTC
TRBJ2-7,NA,TRBV6-1,NA,CASSEVYGPYEQYF,TGTGCCAGCAGTGAAGTTTACGGTCCCTACGAGCAGTACTTC
TRBJ1-2,NA,TRBV2,NA,CASRYLTGTNYGYTF,TGTGCCAGCAGATATTTAACAGGAACCAACTATGGCTACACCTTC
TRBJ1-1,NA,TRBV11-2,NA,CASSSQQVVTEAFF,TGTGCCAGCAGCTCCCAACAAGTGGTAACTGAAGCTTTCTTT
TRBJ2-5,NA,TRBV5-5,TRBD1,CASSLERGRQETQYF,TGTGCCAGCAGCTTGGAAAGGGGGCGTCAAGAGACCCAGTACTTC
TRBJ1-3,NA,TRBV28,NA,CASSLARGLFSGNTIYF,TGTGCCAGCAGTTTAGCCCGGGGCCTATTCTCTGGAAACACCATATATTTT
TRBJ2-3,once,TRBV5-4,NA,CASSLEDTQYF,TGTGCCAGCAGCTTGGAGGATACGCAGTATTTT
TRBJ2-7,NA,TRBV5-4,NA,CASSLNGYEQYF,TGTGCCAGCAGCTTGAACGGCTACGAGCAGTACTTC
TRBJ1-5,NA,TRBV6-6,NA,CASSLQGRHQPQHF,TGTGCCAGCAGTCTACAGGGTCGCCATCAGCCCCAGCATTTT
TRBJ1-4,NA,TRBV5-3,NA,CARSPIRDPNEKLFF,TGTGCCAGAAGCCCTATTAGGGACCCTAATGAAAAACTGTTTTTT
TRBJ2-3,NA,TRBV7-2,NA,CASSSMSGLTDTQYF,TGTGCCAGCAGCTCGATGAGCGGACTCACAGATACGCAGTATTTT
TRBJ2-5,NA,TRBV20-1,NA,CSASGETQYF,TGCAGTGCGTCGGGAGAGACCCAGTACTTC
TRBJ1-6,NA,TRBV6-5,TRBD1,CASKGRGLYSPLHF,TGTGCCAGCAAAGGCAGGGGGTTGTACTCACCCCTCCACTTT
TRBJ1-6,NA,TRBV6-4,NA,CASGNGLYNSPLHF,TGTGCCAGCGGAAACGGACTGTATAATTCACCCCTCCACTTT
TRBJ2-3,NA,TRBV10-1,NA,CASSGRGRDTQYF,TGCGCCAGCAGTGGGCGCGGCAGAGATACGCAGTATTTT
TRBJ1-2,NA,TRBV19,NA,CASTFLTPNYGYTF,TGTGCCAGTACCTTTCTCACCCCCAACTATGGCTACACCTTC
TRBJ1-1,NA,TRBV18,NA,CASSPQGSEAFF,TGTGCCAGCTCCCCACAAGGGTCTGAAGCTTTCTTT
TRBJ2-3,NA,TRBV5-1,TRBD2,CASSPGGGILTDTQYF,TGCGCCAGCAGCCCCGGGGGGGGTATACTCACAGATACGCAGTATTTT
TRBJ2-7,NA,TRBV28,NA,CASSSLAEGVEQYF,TGTGCCAGCAGCTCCTTAGCGGAGGGGGTGGAGCAGTACTTC
TRBJ2-2,NA,TRBV5-1,TRBD1,CASSPATGRGRRELFF,TGCGCCAGCAGCCCAGCAACGGGCAGGGGGCGTAGGGAGCTGTTTTTT
TRBJ1-1,NA,TRBV5-1,NA,CASSSPDFPMNTEAFF,TGCGCCAGCAGTTCCCCGGACTTCCCCATGAACACTGAAGCTTTCTTT
TRBJ2-1,NA,TRBV28,TRBD1,CASSRPFTGAGYNEQFF,TGTGCCAGCAGTCGACCGTTTACAGGGGCTGGCTACAATGAGCAGTTCTTC
TRBJ2-3,NA,TRBV10-3,TRBD1,CAISPGQGIRTDTQYF,TGTGCCATCAGCCCGGGACAGGGGATACGCACAGATACGCAGTATTTT
TRBJ1-1,NA,TRBV28,NA,CASNLRGGYTEAFF,TGTGCCAGCAACCTTAGAGGGGGGTACACTGAAGCTTTCTTT
TRBJ2-7,NA,TRBV15,NA,CATSRDPLTAYEQYF,TGTGCCACCAGCAGAGATCCCCTGACAGCCTACGAGCAGTACTTC
TRBJ2-1,NA,TRBV2,NA,CADADRAGAYNEQFF,TGTGCCGACGCGGATAGGGCAGGGGCTTACAATGAGCAGTTCTTC